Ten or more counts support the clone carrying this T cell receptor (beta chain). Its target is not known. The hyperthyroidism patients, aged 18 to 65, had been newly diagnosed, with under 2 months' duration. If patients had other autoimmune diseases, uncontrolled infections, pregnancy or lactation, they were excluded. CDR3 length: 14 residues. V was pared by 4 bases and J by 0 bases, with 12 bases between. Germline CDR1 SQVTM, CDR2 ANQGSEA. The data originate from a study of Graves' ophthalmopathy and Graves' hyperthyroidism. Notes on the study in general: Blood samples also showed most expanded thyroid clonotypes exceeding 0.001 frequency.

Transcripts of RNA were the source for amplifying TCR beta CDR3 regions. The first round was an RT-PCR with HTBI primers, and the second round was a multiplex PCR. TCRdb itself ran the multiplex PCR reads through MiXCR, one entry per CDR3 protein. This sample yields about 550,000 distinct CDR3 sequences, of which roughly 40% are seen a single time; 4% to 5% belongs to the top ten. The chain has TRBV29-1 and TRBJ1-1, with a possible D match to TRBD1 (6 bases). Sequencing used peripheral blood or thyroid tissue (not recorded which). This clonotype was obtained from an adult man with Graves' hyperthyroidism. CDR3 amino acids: CSVAPRGLNTEAFF. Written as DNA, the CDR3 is TGCAGCGTTGCTCCCAGGGGTTTGAACACTGAAGCTTTCTTT.